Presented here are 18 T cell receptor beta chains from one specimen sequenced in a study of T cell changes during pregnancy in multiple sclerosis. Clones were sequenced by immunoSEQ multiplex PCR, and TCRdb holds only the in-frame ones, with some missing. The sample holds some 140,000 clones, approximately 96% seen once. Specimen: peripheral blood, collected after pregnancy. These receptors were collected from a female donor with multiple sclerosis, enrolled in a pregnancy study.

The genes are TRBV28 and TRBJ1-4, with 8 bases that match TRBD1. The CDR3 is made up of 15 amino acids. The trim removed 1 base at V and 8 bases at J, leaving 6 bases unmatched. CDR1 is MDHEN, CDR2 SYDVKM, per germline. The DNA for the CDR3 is TGTGCCAGCAGTTTATCCCAGGGACAGGCGGAAAAACTGTTTTTT. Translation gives CASSLSQGQAEKLFF.

The CDR3 DNA reads TGTGCCAGTACTGTGGGTCGCAGCGTTGAAAAACTGTTTTTT. Amino acids: CASTVGRSVEKLFF. The chain employs TRBV19 and TRBJ1-4; D uncertain. Trimming pared 7 bases from V and 7 bases from J, leaving 16 bases between. In germline, CDR1 is LNHDA, CDR2 SQIVND (reference sequence). The CDR3 spans 14 residues.

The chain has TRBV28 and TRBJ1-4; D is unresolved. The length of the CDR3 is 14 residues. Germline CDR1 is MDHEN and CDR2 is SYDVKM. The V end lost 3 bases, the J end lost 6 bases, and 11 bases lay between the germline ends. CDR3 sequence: CASSFVSGDEKLFF. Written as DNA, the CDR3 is TGTGCCAGCAGTTTCGTGTCCGGGGATGAAAAACTGTTTTTT.

The CDR3 is CASKTGTSGPRGDTQYF. In nucleotides, the CDR3 is TGTGCCAGCAAGACCGGGACTAGCGGGCCGAGGGGGGATACGCAGTATTTT. The rearrangement links TRBV28 to TRBJ2-3; 12 bases are shared with TRBD2. Germline assignment: CDR1 MDHEN and CDR2 SYDVKM. Germline trimming cut 7 bases from V and 6 bases from J; bases unmatched to any gene: 14. CDR3 length: 17 residues. Variable domain in full (rest from reference TRBV28 and TRBJ2-3): DVKVTQSSRYLVKRTGEKVFLECVQDMDHENMFWYRQDPGLGLRLIYFSYDVKMKEKGDIPEGYSVSREKKERFSLILESASTNQTSMYLCASKTGTSGPRGDTQYFGPGTRLTVL.

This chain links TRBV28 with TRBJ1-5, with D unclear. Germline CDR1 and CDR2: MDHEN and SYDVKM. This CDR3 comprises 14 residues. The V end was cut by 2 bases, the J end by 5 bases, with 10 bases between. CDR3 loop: CASSLPGKYQPQHF. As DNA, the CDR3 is TGTGCCAGCAGTTTACCGGGGAAATATCAGCCCCAGCATTTT.

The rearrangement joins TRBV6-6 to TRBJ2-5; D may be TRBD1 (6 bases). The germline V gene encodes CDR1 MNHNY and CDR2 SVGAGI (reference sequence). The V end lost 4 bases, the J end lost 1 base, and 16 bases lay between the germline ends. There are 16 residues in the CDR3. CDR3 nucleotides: TGTGCCAGCAGTTCCCTAATTGGCAGGGGCCAAGAGACCCAGTACTTC. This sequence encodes CASSSLIGRGQETQYF.

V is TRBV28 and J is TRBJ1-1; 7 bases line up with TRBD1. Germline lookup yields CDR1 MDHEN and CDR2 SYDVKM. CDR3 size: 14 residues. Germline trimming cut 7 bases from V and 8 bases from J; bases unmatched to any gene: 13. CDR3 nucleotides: TGTGCCAGCATCCGACAGGGTTATTTTCAAGAAGCTTTCTTT. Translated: CASIRQGYFQEAFF.

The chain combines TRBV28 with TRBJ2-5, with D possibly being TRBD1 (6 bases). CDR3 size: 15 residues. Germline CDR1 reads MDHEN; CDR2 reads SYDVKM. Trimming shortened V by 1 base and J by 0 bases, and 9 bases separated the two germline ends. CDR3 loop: CASSLLGGDQETQYF. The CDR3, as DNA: TGTGCCAGCAGTTTATTAGGGGGAGACCAAGAGACCCAGTACTTC.

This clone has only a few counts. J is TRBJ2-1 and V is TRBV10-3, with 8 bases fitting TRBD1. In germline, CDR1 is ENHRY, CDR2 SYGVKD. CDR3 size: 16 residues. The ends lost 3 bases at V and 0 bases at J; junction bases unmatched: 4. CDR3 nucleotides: TGTGCCATCAGTGATAAGGACAGGGACTCCTACAATGAGCAGTTCTTC. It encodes CAISDKDRDSYNEQFF.

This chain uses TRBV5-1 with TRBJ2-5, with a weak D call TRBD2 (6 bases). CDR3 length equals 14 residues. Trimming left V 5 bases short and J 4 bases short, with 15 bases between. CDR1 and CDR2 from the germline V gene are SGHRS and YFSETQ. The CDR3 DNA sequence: TGCGCCAGCAGAAATGACATGGGAGGAGAGACCCAGTACTTC. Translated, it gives CASRNDMGGETQYF. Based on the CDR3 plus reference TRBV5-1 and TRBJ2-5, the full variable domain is KAGVTQTPRYLIKTRGQQVTLSCSPISGHRSVSWYQQTPGQGLQFLFEYFSETQRNKGNFPGRFSGRQFSNSRSEMNVSTLELGDSALYLCASRNDMGGETQYFGPGTRLLVL.

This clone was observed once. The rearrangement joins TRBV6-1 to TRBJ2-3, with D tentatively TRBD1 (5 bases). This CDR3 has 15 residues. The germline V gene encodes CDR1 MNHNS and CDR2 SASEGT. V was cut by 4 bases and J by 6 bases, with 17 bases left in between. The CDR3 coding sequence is TGTGCCAGCAGTGCCAAGACAGACCTCAGCGATACGCAGTATTTT. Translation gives CASSAKTDLSDTQYF.

CDR3 nucleotide sequence: TGTGCCAGCAGCGACATGACAGGGGCCACAGATACGCAGTATTTT. It codes for CASSDMTGATDTQYF. The rearrangement joins TRBV7-8 to TRBJ2-3; TRBD1 matches at 8 bases. This CDR3 contains 15 residues. The ends lost 5 bases at V and 2 bases at J; junction bases unmatched: 6. The germline V gene has CDR1 SGHVS and CDR2 FQNEAQ. Supplemented by reference TRBV7-8 and TRBJ2-3, the full variable domain reads GAGVSQSPRYKVAKRGQDVALRCDPISGHVSLFWYQQALGQGPEFLTYFQNEAQLDKSGLPSDRFFAERPEGSVSTLKIQRTQQEDSAVYLCASSDMTGATDTQYFGPGTRLTVL.

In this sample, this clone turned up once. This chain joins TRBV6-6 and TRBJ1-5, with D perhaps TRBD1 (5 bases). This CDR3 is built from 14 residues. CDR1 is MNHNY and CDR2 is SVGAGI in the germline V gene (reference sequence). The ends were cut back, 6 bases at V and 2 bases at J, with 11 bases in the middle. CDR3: CASSGGSGNQPQHF. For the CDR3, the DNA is TGTGCCAGCAGCGGGGGTTCTGGCAATCAGCCCCAGCATTTT.

The CDR3 DNA follows: TGTGCCAGCAGCTTAGGCAGGCCCCCCGGGGAGCTGTTTTTT. Its translation is CASSLGRPPGELFF. The chain couples TRBV11-1 to TRBJ2-2; D unclear. The CDR3 loop spans 14 amino acids. Germline lookup yields CDR1 SGHAT and CDR2 FQDESV (reference sequence). The ends were cut back, 1 base at V and 6 bases at J, with 9 bases in the middle.

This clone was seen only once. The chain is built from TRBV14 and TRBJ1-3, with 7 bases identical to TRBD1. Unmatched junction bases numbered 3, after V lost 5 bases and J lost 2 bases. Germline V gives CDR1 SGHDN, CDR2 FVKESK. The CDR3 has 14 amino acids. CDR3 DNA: TGTGCCAGCAGCGAGGGGGCCGCTGGAAACACCATATATTTT. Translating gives CASSEGAAGNTIYF. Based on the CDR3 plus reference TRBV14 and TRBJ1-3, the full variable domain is EAGVTQFPSHSVIEKGQTVTLRCDPISGHDNLYWYRRVMGKEIKFLLHFVKESKQDESGMPNNRFLAERTGGTYSTLKVQPAELEDSGVYFCASSEGAAGNTIYFGEGSWLTVV.

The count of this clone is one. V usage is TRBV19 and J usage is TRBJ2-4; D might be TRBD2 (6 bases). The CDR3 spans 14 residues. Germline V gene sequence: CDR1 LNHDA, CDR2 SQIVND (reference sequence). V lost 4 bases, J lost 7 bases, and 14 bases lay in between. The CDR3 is CASSNSGLSNIQYF. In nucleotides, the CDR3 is TGTGCCAGTAGTAATTCGGGACTGAGTAACATTCAGTACTTC.

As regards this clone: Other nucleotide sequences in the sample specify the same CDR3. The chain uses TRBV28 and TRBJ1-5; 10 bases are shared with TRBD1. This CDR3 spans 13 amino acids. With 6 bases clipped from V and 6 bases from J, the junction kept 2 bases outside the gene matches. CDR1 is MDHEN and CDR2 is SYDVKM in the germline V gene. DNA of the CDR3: TGTGCCAGCAGAGGGACAGGGGTTCAGCCCCAGCATTTT. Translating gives CASRGTGVQPQHF.

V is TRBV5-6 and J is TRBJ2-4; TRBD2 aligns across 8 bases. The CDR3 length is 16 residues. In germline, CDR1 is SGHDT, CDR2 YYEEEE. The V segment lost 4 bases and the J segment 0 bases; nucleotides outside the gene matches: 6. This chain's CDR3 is CASSRTSGLAKNIQYF. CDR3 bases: TGTGCCAGCAGCAGAACTAGCGGACTAGCCAAAAACATTCAGTACTTC. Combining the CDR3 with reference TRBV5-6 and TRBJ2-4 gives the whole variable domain DAGVTQSPTHLIKTRGQQVTLRCSPKSGHDTVSWYQQALGQGPQFIFQYYEEEERQRGNFPDRFSGHQFPNYSSELNVNALLLGDSALYLCASSRTSGLAKNIQYFGAGTRLSVL.